The 20 T cell receptor beta chains below were found in one sample sequenced in a study of blood T cells in healthy people across ages. With a J-beta primer mix and a sample-barcoded 5' primer, a second PCR ran about 7 to 12 cycles. Via MiXCR, TCRdb re-called the 5' RACE reads, giving one row per CDR3 protein. The sample yields roughly 900,000 distinct CDR3 sequences, around 48% seen once. Source material: blood. These receptor sequences come from a young man in good health.

V and J are TRBV30 and TRBJ2-1; 11 bases match TRBD2. V trimming: 2 bases; J trimming: 7 bases; junction bases outside the gene matches: 7. Per germline, CDR1 GTSNPN and CDR2 SVGIG (reference sequence). The CDR3 spans 15 residues. The CDR3 DNA follows: TGTGCCTGGAGTCCCCTAGCGGGGGGAGGTAATGAGCAGTTCTTC. As protein: CAWSPLAGGGNEQFF.

This clonotype appeared a few times. The J gene is TRBJ1-6, the V gene TRBV14; TRBD1 matches at 9 bases. V trimming: 7 bases; J trimming: 8 bases; junction bases outside the gene matches: 3. The V gene's germline CDR1 is SGHDN and CDR2 FVKESK. CDR3 length: 13 amino acids. This CDR3 reads CASTRDRDSPLHF. The CDR3, as DNA: TGTGCCAGCACCCGGGACAGGGATTCACCCCTCCACTTT.

This clonotype was detected only once. This chain links TRBV11-3 with TRBJ2-1; 9 positions match TRBD1. The CDR3 runs to 13 residues. V lost 5 bases to trimming and J lost 13 bases; unmatched junction nucleotides: 9. Germline V gene data show CDR1 as SGHNT and CDR2 as YENEEA. CDR3 loop: CASSLDRGETQFF. CDR3 bases: TGTGCCAGCAGCCTGGACAGGGGAGAGACCCAGTTCTTC. Together with reference TRBV11-3 and TRBJ2-1, the CDR3 gives the full variable domain: EAGVVQSPRYKIIEKKQPVAFWCNPISGHNTLYWYLQNLGQGPELLIRYENEEAVDDSQLPKDRFSAERLKGVDSTLKIQPAELGDSAVYLCASSLDRGETQFFGPGTRLTVL.

This clonotype showed up many times. V usage is TRBV7-2 and J usage is TRBJ2-1; unclear D gene. This CDR3 contains 13 residues. The V gene's germline CDR1 is SGHTA and CDR2 FQGNSA. V gave up 1 base and J gave up 5 bases, with 6 bases separating them. CDR3 bases: TGTGCCAGCAGCTTAGGGCCTAACAATGAGCAGTTCTTC. It codes for CASSLGPNNEQFF.

The chain employs TRBV7-9 and TRBJ1-4, with D hard to call. Per the germline V gene, CDR1 is SEHNR and CDR2 is FQNEAQ (reference sequence). Deletions cut 2 bases from V and 6 bases from J, with 10 bases between. CDR3 length: 14 residues. CDR3 sequence (DNA): TGTGCCAGCAGCTTAATAGGAGCTGATGAAAAACTGTTTTTT. It translates to CASSLIGADEKLFF.

A few counts support this clonotype. The gene calls are TRBV20-1 and TRBJ2-2; 7 bases are shared with TRBD1. Germline V gene sequence: CDR1 DFQATT, CDR2 SNEGSKA (reference sequence). V shed 3 bases and J 1 base; nucleotides not matched to a gene: 2. The CDR3 has 14 residues. CDR3 nucleotide sequence: TGCAGTGCTAGTTACAGGGGGAACACCGGGGAGCTGTTTTTT. As protein: CSASYRGNTGELFF.

V gene TRBV9 combines with J gene TRBJ2-1, with D maybe TRBD2 (5 bases). The V end lost 2 bases, the J end lost 3 bases, and 12 bases lay between the germline ends. Looked up from germline, CDR1 is SGDLS and CDR2 is YYNGEE. The CDR3 covers 15 residues. The CDR3 nucleotides read TGTGCCAGCAGCGTGAGGGATTTGCTCTACAATGAGCAGTTCTTC. Translation: CASSVRDLLYNEQFF.

V usage is TRBV12-5 and J usage is TRBJ2-3; a possible D gene is TRBD1 (5 bases). The length of the CDR3 is 14 residues. V gave up 8 bases and J gave up 0 bases, with 12 bases separating them. The germline gives CDR1 LGHNT, CDR2 FRNRAP. CDR3 bases: TGTGCTAGTTACCCAGGGAATAGCACAGATACGCAGTATTTT. It codes for CASYPGNSTDTQYF.

The V call is TRBV9, the J call TRBJ2-3; D unclear. The CDR3 length is 15 residues. Germline CDR1 SGDLS, CDR2 YYNGEE. V lost 0 bases, J lost 0 bases, and 8 bases lay in between. The CDR3 DNA reads TGTGCCAGCAGCGTAGGCACCACTAGCACAGATACGCAGTATTTT. Translated: CASSVGTTSTDTQYF.

The CDR3, as DNA: TGTGCCAGCAGTTCGACAGGGGCGCAGGATGGGGCCAACGTCCTGACTTTC. Its protein product is CASSSTGAQDGANVLTF. The rearrangement links TRBV12-3 or TRBV12-4 to TRBJ2-6; 8 bases line up with TRBD1. CDR3 length: 17 residues. Trimming cost V 4 bases and J 3 bases; bases outside gene matches: 8.

This chain uses TRBV5-1 with TRBJ2-7; D gene uncertain. CDR3 size: 16 residues. Trimming removed 1 base at V and 0 bases at J, with 14 bases between. The germline V gene encodes CDR1 SGHRS and CDR2 YFSETQ. CDR3 DNA: TGCGCCAGCAGCTTGAGGCCGACGCAAGCCTCCTACGAGCAGTACTTC. Protein sequence: CASSLRPTQASYEQYF.

V and J are TRBV5-6 and TRBJ1-6, with D perhaps TRBD1 (6 bases). In germline, CDR1 is SGHDT, CDR2 YYEEEE. There are 17 residues in the CDR3. Between the trimmed V and J ends, which lost 1 base and 7 bases, there was a span of 18 bases. CDR3 DNA: TGTGCCAGCAGCTTGTCCTTGGCCACAGGGAGGAATTCACCCCTCCACTTT. Its translation: CASSLSLATGRNSPLHF.

V is TRBV3-1 and J is TRBJ2-3; D ambiguous. With 3 bases removed from V and 1 base from J, the gap between germline ends came to 8 bases. The CDR3 is 14 residues long. The germline CDR1 and CDR2 sequences are LGHDT and YNNKEL (reference sequence). DNA for the CDR3: TGTGCCAGCAGCCAGGGTTCGGGCACAGATACGCAGTATTTT. Translation: CASSQGSGTDTQYF.

V and J are TRBV20-1 and TRBJ1-2; D is perhaps TRBD1 (6 bases). The CDR3 totals 10 residues. Trimming took off 7 bases at V and 7 bases at J, with 10 bases between the two ends. Germline values: CDR1 DFQATT, CDR2 SNEGSKA (reference sequence). CDR3 amino acids: CSGGGPGYTF. The CDR3 DNA sequence: TGCAGTGGGGGGGGCCCTGGCTACACCTTC.

The rearrangement uses TRBV28 and TRBJ2-5; 7 bases align to TRBD2. Unmatched junction bases numbered 12, after V lost 6 bases and J lost 11 bases. The CDR3 has 13 amino acids. CDR1 and CDR2 from the germline V gene are MDHEN and SYDVKM. The CDR3 nucleotides are TGTGCCAGCAGCCCCGGACTAGTCGATGAGCAGTACTTC. Encoded protein: CASSPGLVDEQYF. Full variable domain (missing parts from reference TRBV28 and TRBJ2-5): DVKVTQSSRYLVKRTGEKVFLECVQDMDHENMFWYRQDPGLGLRLIYFSYDVKMKEKGDIPEGYSVSREKKERFSLILESASTNQTSMYLCASSPGLVDEQYFGPGTRLLVL.

This clonotype was observed a handful of times. This chain uses TRBV4-2 with TRBJ2-1; 10 bases align to TRBD2. This CDR3 is built from 17 residues. The trim removed 0 bases at V and 9 bases at J, leaving 11 bases unmatched. CDR1 and CDR2 (germline): LGHNA, YNFKEQ. In nucleotides, the CDR3 is TGTGCCAGCAGCCAAGAAGTCAGAGCGGGGGGGCCCGTTGAGCAGTTCTTC. Translated: CASSQEVRAGGPVEQFF.

Concerning this clonotype: The junction differs from germline at one of its ends, possibly a read error. This chain connects TRBV20-1 to TRBJ2-7; 7 bases are shared with TRBD1. The CDR3 runs 11 residues. CDR1 and CDR2 (germline): DFQATT, SNEGSKA (reference sequence). CDR3 bases: TGCAGTGCCAGAGGGGGCTCCGAGCAGTACTTC. Its protein is CSARGGSEQYF.

This clonotype was observed a few times. This chain links TRBV20-1 with TRBJ2-5; TRBD2 matches 7 bases. Losses at the gene ends were 5 bases for V and 5 bases for J; bases not matched to a gene: 8. The germline V gene has CDR1 DFQATT and CDR2 SNEGSKA (reference sequence). The CDR3 runs 13 residues. The CDR3 loop reads CSAPGVAGETQYF. DNA for the CDR3: TGCAGTGCTCCTGGGGTAGCGGGCGAGACCCAGTACTTC.

The chain recombines TRBV20-1 with TRBJ2-1; TRBD2 aligns across 11 bases. Germline trimming cut 5 bases from V and 4 bases from J; bases unmatched to any gene: 4. The CDR3 is 14 residues long. Germline V gene data show CDR1 as DFQATT and CDR2 as SNEGSKA (reference sequence). The CDR3 protein is CSAPSGGRYNEQFF. DNA for the CDR3: TGCAGTGCTCCTAGCGGGGGGCGTTACAATGAGCAGTTCTTC.

As concerns this clonotype: The germline gene is not matched at one end of the junction; a read error may be the cause. The chain couples TRBV24-1 to TRBJ1-2; TRBD1 aligns across 7 bases. This CDR3 comprises 16 residues. Germline-derived CDR1 and CDR2 are KGHDR and SFDVKD. Written as DNA, the CDR3 is TGTGCCACCAGTGACTCGCGGACTACAGGGGTCTATGGTTACACCTTC. It specifies CATSDSRTTGVYGYTF.